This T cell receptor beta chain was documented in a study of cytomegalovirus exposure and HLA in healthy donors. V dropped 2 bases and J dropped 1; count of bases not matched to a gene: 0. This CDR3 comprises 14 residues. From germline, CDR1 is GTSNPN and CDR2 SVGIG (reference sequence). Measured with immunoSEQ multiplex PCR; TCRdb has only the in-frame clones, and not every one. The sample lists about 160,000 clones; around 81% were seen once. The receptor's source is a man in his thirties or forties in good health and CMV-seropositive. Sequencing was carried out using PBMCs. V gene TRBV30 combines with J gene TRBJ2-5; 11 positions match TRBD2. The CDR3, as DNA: TGTGCCTGGAGTCTAGCGGGGGGCCAAGAGACCCAGTACTTC. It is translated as CAWSLAGGQETQYF. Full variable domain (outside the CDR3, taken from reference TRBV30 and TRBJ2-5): SQTIHQWPATLVQPVGSPLSLECTVEGTSNPNLYWYRQAAGRGLQLLFYSVGIGQISSEVPQNLSASRPQDRQFILSSKKLLLSDSGFYLCAWSLAGGQETQYFGPGTRLLVL.